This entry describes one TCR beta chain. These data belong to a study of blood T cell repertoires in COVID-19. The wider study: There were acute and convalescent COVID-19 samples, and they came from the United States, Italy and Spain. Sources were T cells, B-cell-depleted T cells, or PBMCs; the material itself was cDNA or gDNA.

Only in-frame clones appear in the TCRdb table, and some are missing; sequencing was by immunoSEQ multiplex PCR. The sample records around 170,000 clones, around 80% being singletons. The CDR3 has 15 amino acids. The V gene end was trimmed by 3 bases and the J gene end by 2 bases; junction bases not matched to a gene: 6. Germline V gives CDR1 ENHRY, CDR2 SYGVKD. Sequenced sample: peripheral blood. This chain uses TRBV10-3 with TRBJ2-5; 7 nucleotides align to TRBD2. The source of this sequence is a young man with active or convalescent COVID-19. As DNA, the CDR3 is TGTGCCATCAGTGACAGCCTAGCGGCTCAAGAGACCCAGTACTTC. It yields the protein CAISDSLAAQETQYF.